The subject of this entry is one TCR beta chain. No antigen is known for it. This sample was included in a study of regulatory T cells in long-lasting Graves disease. The study's findings and limits: Public clonotype sharing was higher in persistent than newly diagnosed patients. It was in persistent disease that TRBV28, TRBJ1-2 and TRBJ2-5 were favored.

Noted time point: newly diagnosed GD, antithyroid drugs for less than 3 months. PBMC-derived RNA was used for the TCR library. Patients came from an endocrinology department in Xi'an, China. CDR3 regions were amplified by Arm-PCR using iRepertoire HTBI primers to build TCR beta libraries. Via MiXCR, TCRdb re-called the multiplex PCR reads, giving one row per CDR3 protein. The repertoire includes under 700,000 distinct CDR3 sequences, approximately 16% of them detected once, and more than 20% sits in the top ten. V lost 5 bases to trimming and J lost 6 bases, with 18 bases between them. The CDR3 consists of 15 residues. Germline CDR1 is SGHRS and CDR2 is YFSETQ. The data were also submitted as part of a second study, on T cells in Graves' hyperthyroidism and ophthalmopathy. That publication notes: On the basis of clinical symptoms, serum thyroxine and TRAb, thyroid ultrasound and orbital computed tomography, diagnoses were made.

The rearrangement joins TRBV5-1 to TRBJ1-5, with TRBD1 as a possible D gene (5 bases). The TCR originated in a middle-aged woman with Graves disease. Sequenced material: peripheral blood mononuclear cells (PBMCs), taken at new diagnosis, from a patient treated with antithyroid drugs. The CDR3 protein is CASSYLGQGAQPQHF. Written as DNA, the CDR3 is TGCGCCAGCAGTTACCTTGGGCAAGGGGCTCAGCCCCAGCATTTT.